The clone carrying this T cell receptor (beta chain) was observed once. Germline V lookup: CDR1 LNHDA, CDR2 SQIVND (reference sequence). Trimming cost V 5 bases and J 4 bases, with 8 bases left between them. The CDR3 sequence is 12 residues long. The source of the sample is a study of cytomegalovirus exposure and HLA in healthy donors. Researchers ran the PCR with 60 Vbeta and 13 Jbeta primers. TCRdb keeps only in-frame clones here, not all; method: immunoSEQ multiplex PCR. The table shows 200,000 or so clones, with around 85% occurring only once. This chain joins TRBV19 and TRBJ1-1, with D hard to call. Sequenced material: PBMCs. The clonotype was recovered from a girl aged 2-10 years in good health and CMV-seronegative. The CDR3 coding sequence is TGTGCCAGTAGTTCCGGGATCACTGAAGCTTTCTTT. Protein product: CASSSGITEAFF. Full variable domain (missing parts from reference TRBV19 and TRBJ1-1): DGGITQSPKYLFRKEGQNVTLSCEQNLNHDAMYWYRQDPGQGLRLIYYSQIVNDFQKGDIAEGYSVSREKKESFPLTVTSAQKNPTAFYLCASSSGITEAFFGQGTRLTVV.